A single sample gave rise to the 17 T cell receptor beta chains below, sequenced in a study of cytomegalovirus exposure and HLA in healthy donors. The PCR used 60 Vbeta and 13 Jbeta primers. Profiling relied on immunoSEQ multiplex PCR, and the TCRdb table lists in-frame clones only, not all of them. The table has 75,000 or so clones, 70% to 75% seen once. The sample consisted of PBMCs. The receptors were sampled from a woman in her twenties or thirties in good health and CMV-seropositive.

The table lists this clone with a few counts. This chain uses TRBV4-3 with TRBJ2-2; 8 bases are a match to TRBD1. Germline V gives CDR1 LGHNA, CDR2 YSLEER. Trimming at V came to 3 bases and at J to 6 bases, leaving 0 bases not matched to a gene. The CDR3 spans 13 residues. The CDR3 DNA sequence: TGCGCCAGCAGCCAGGGACAGGCCGGGGAGCTGTTTTTT. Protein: CASSQGQAGELFF.

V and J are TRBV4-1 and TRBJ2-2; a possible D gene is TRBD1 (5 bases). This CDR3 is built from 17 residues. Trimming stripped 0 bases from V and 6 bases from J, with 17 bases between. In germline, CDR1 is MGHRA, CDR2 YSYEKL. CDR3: CASSQEFTLGAAGELFF. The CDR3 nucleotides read TGCGCCAGCAGCCAAGAGTTCACCTTAGGGGCCGCCGGGGAGCTGTTTTTT.

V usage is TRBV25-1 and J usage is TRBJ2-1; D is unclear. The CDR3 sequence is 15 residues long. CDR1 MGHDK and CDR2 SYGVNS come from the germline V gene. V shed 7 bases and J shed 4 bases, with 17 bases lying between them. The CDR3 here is CASTRDSNLYNEQFF. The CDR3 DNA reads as TGTGCCAGCACTCGCGACTCCAACCTTTACAATGAGCAGTTCTTC.

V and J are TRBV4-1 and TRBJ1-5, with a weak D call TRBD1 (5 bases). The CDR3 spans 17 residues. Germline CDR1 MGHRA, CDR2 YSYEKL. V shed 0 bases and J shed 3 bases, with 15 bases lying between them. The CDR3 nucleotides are TGCGCCAGCAGCCAAGAACCTTCAGGGTGGGACAATCAGCCCCAGCATTTT. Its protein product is CASSQEPSGWDNQPQHF.

The chain's CDR3 is CATSPGGWETQYF. The CDR3, as DNA: TGTGCCACCTCCCCCGGCGGCTGGGAGACCCAGTACTTC. The V gene is TRBV19, the J gene TRBJ2-5; no firm D call. The germline V and J ends were trimmed by 10 bases and 5 bases, with 17 bases remaining between them. CDR3 size: 13 residues. Germline CDR1 LNHDA, CDR2 SQIVND (reference sequence).

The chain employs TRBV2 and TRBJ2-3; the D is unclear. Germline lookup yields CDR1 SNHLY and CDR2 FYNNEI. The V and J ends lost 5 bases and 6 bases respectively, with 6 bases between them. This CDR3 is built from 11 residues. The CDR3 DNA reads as TGTGCCAGCAGTCCCCTCGATACGCAGTATTTT. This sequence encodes CASSPLDTQYF.

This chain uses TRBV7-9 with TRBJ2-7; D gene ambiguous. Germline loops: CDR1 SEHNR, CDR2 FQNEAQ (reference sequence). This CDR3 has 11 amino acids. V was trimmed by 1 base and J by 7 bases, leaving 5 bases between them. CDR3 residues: CASSLGLEQYF. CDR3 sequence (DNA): TGTGCCAGCAGCTTAGGGCTTGAGCAGTACTTC.

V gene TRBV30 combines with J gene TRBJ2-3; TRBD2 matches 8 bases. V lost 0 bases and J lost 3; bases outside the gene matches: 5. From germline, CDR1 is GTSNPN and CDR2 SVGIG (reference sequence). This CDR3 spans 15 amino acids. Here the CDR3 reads CAWSVAGVGTDTQYF. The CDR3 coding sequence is TGTGCCTGGAGTGTAGCGGGAGTAGGGACAGATACGCAGTATTTT.

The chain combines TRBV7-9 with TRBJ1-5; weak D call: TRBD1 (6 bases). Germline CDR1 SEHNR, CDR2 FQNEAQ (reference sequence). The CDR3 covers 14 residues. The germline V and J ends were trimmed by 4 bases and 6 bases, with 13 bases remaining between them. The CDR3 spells CASSSYREGQPQHF. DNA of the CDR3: TGTGCCAGCAGCTCCTACAGGGAGGGTCAGCCCCAGCATTTT.

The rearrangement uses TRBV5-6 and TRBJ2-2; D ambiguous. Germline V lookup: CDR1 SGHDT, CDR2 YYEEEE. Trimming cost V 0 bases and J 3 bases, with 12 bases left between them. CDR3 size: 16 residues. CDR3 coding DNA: TGTGCCAGCAGCTTGGGTCCTCCCGGTTACACCGGGGAGCTGTTTTTT. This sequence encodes CASSLGPPGYTGELFF.

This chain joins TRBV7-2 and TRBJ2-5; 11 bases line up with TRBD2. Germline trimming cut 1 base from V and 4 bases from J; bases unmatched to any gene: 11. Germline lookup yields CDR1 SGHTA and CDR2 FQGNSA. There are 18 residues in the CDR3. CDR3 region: CASSLGLYPSGRRETQYF. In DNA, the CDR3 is TGTGCCAGCAGCTTAGGTCTCTACCCTAGCGGGAGGCGAGAGACCCAGTACTTC.

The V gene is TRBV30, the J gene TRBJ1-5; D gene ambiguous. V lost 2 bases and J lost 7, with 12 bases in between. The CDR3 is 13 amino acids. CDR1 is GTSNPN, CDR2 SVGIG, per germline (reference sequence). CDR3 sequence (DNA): TGTGCCTGGAGTCAAAAACTGGGCCAGCCCCAGCATTTT. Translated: CAWSQKLGQPQHF. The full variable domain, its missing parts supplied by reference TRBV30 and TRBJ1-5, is SQTIHQWPATLVQPVGSPLSLECTVEGTSNPNLYWYRQAAGRGLQLLFYSVGIGQISSEVPQNLSASRPQDRQFILSSKKLLLSDSGFYLCAWSQKLGQPQHFGDGTRLSIL.

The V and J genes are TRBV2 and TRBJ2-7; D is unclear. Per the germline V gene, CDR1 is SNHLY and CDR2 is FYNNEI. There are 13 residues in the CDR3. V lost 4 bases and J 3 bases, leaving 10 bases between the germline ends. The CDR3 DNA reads TGTGCCAGCAGTGTTAGGCCAGGCTACGAGCAGTACTTC. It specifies CASSVRPGYEQYF.

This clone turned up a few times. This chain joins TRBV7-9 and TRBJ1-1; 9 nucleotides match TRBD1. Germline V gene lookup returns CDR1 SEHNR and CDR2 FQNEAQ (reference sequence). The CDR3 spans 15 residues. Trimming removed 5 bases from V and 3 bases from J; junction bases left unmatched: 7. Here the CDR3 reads CASSVTGGEDTEAFF. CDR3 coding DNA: TGTGCCAGCAGCGTCACAGGGGGCGAGGACACTGAAGCTTTCTTT. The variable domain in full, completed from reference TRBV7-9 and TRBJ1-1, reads DTGVSQNPRHKITKRGQNVTFRCDPISEHNRLYWYRQTLGQGPEFLTYFQNEAQLEKSRLLSDRFSAERPKGSFSTLEIQRTEQGDSAMYLCASSVTGGEDTEAFFGQGTRLTVV.

This CDR3 reads CASTIRQVDYGYTF. Written as DNA, the CDR3 is TGTGCCAGCACTATCAGGCAGGTAGACTATGGCTACACCTTC. V and J are TRBV7-2 and TRBJ1-2; D gene ambiguous. This CDR3 contains 14 residues. From germline, CDR1 is SGHTA and CDR2 FQGNSA. The V end was cut by 7 bases, the J end by 3 bases, with 15 bases between.

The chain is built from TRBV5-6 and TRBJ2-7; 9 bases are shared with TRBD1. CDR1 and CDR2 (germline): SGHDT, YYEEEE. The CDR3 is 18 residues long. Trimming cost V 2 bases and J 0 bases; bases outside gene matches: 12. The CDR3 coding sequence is TGTGCCAGCAGCTTCCGGAGGACAGGGGTTCGGGTCTCCTACGAGCAGTACTTC. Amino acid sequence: CASSFRRTGVRVSYEQYF.

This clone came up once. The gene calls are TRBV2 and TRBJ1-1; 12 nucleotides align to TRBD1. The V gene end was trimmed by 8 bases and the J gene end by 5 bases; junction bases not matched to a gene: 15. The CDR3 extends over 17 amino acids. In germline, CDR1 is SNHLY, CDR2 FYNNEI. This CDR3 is CASVDFRDRGRLTEAFF. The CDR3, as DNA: TGTGCCAGCGTAGACTTCCGGGACAGGGGGCGATTGACTGAAGCTTTCTTT.